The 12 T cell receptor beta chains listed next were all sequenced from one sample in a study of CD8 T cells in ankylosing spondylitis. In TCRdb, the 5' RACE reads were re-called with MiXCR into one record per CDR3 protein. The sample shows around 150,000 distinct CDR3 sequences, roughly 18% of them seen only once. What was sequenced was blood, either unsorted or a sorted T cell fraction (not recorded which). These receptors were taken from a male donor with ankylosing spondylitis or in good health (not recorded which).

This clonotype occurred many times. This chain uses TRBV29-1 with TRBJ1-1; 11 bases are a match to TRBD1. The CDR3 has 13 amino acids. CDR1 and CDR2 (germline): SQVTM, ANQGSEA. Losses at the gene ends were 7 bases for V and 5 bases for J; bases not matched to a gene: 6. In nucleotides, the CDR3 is TGCAGCGGTGGACAGGGGGCTGGAACTGAAGCTTTCTTT. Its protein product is CSGGQGAGTEAFF.

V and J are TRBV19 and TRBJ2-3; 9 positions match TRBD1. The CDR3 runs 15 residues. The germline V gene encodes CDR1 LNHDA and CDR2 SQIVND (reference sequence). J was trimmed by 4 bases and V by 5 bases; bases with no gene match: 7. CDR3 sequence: CASSVDRGYADTQYF. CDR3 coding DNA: TGTGCCAGTAGTGTCGACAGGGGGTACGCAGATACGCAGTATTTT.

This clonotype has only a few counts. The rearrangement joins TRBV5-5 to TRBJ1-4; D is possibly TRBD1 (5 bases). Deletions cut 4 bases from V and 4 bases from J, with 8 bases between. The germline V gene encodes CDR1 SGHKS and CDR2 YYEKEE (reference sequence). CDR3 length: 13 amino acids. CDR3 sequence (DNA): TGTGCCAGCAGCCGGGACGGTAATGAAAAACTGTTTTTT. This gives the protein CASSRDGNEKLFF.

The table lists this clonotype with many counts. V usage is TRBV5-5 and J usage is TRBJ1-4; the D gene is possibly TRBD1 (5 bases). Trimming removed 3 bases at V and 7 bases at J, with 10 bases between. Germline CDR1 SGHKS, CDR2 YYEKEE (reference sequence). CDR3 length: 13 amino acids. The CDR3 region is CASSWDGSEKLFF. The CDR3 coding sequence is TGTGCCAGCAGCTGGGACGGATCTGAAAAACTGTTTTTT.

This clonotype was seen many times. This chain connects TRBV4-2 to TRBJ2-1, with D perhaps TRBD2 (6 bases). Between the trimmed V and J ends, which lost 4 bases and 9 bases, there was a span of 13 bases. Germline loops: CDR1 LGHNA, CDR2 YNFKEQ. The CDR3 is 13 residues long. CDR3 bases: TGTGCCAGCAGCCCGGGGACTGGGGTTGAGCAGTTCTTC. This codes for CASSPGTGVEQFF.

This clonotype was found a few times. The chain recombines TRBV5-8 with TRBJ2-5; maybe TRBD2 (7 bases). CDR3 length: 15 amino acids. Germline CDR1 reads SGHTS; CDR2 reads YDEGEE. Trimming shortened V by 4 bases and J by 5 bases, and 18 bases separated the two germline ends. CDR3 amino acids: CASSQMGGGLETQYF. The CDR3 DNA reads TGTGCCAGCAGCCAAATGGGCGGGGGCCTGGAGACCCAGTACTTC.

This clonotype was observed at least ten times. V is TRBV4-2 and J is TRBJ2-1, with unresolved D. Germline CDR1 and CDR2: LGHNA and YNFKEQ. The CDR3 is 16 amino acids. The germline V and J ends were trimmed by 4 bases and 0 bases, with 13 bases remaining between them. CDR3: CASSRAPGASYNEQFF. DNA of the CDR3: TGTGCCAGCAGCCGTGCCCCAGGAGCCTCCTACAATGAGCAGTTCTTC.

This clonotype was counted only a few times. The CDR3 nucleotides read TGCAGCGTTTGGAGCGGGAGCTCCTACGAGCAGTACTTC. Residues: CSVWSGSSYEQYF. This sequence joins TRBV29-1 and TRBJ2-7; 8 nucleotides agree with TRBD2. V shed 5 bases, J shed 0 bases, and the junction held 3 bases outside the gene matches. Germline CDR1 is SQVTM and CDR2 is ANQGSEA. The CDR3 has 13 amino acids.

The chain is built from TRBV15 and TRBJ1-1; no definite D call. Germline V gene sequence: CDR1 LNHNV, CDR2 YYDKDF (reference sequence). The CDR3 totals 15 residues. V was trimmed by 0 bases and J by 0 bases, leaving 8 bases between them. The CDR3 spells CATSRERTVNTEAFF. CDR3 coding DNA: TGTGCCACCAGCAGAGAAAGGACGGTGAACACTGAAGCTTTCTTT.

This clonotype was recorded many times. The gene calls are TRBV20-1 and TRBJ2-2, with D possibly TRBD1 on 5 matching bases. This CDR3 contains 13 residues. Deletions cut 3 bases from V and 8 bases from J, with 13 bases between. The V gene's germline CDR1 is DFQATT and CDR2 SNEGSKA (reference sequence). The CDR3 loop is CSASRRVLGELFF. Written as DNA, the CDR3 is TGCAGTGCTAGCCGCAGGGTTCTAGGGGAGCTGTTTTTT.

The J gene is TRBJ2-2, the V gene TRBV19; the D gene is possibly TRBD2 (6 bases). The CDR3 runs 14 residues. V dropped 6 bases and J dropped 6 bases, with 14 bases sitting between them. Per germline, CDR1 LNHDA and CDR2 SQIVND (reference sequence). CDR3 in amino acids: CASSRGDFPGELFF. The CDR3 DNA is TGTGCCAGTAGCCGAGGGGACTTCCCCGGGGAGCTGTTTTTT.

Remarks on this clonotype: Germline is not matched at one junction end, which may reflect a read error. The CDR3 protein is CVSSLEGSTNYGYTF. The CDR3 DNA follows: TGTGTCAGCAGCTTGGAGGGCAGCACTAACTATGGCTACACCTTC. The J gene is TRBJ1-2, the V gene TRBV5-6; D not certain. Germline values: CDR1 SGHDT, CDR2 YYEEEE. CDR3 length: 15 amino acids.